This record covers a single T cell receptor beta chain. Some clones are missing from TCRdb's copy, which holds only in-frame ones; the method was immunoSEQ multiplex PCR. The sample includes 20,000 to 25,000 clones, around 70% seen only once; the top ten take about 3%. V was shortened by 3 bases and J by 2 bases, with 11 bases between the two germline ends. The germline V gene encodes CDR1 ENHRY and CDR2 SYGVKD. CDR3 size: 14 residues. The sample is drawn from a study of radiotherapy plus CTLA-4 blockade in lung cancer. The sequence derives from a human donor with non-small cell lung cancer whose response to radiotherapy plus ipilimumab could not be evaluated. The chain has TRBV10-3 and TRBJ2-7; D possibly corresponds to TRBD1 (7 bases). This material consisted of peripheral blood, taken from a patient treated with radiotherapy plus ipilimumab. CDR3 loop: CAISDGRGAYEQYF. CDR3 coding DNA: TGTGCCATCAGTGATGGCAGGGGGGCCTACGAGCAGTACTTC.